One sample yielded the 11 T cell receptor beta chains listed below, sequenced in a study of blood T cell repertoires in COVID-19 (dated by TCRdb to the early 2020s). Library preparation was by the immunoSEQ multiplex PCR assay. The source is immuneACCESS, and TCRdb retained only in-frame sequences with V and J called. Part of the clones is not carried over; for the studies checked, unresolved V genes explain less than half of this, and the remainder is unexplained. The sample data list about 230,000 clones, and approximately 84% of these were observed just once. The leading ten clones occupy 11% of the sample. Sequenced: peripheral blood. Receptors were obtained from a man aged 50-59 years with COVID-19, enrolled during active disease.

This chain joins TRBV5-1 and TRBJ2-2; tentative D call: TRBD1 (6 bases). This CDR3 contains 15 residues. Germline V CDR1 and CDR2: SGHRS, YFSETQ. V was cut by 1 base and J by 1 base, with 8 bases left in between. The chain's CDR3 is CASSLIQGNTGELFF. In nucleotides, the CDR3 is TGCGCCAGCAGCTTGATACAGGGGAACACCGGGGAGCTGTTTTTT.

V and J are TRBV19 and TRBJ1-5, with 7 positions matching TRBD1. This CDR3 spans 15 amino acids. Trimming removed 4 bases from V and 4 bases from J; junction bases left unmatched: 7. Germline loops: CDR1 LNHDA, CDR2 SQIVND (reference sequence). Written as DNA, the CDR3 is TGTGCCAGTAGTAATACAGGGGCCGGGAATCAGCCCCAGCATTTT. Translating it yields CASSNTGAGNQPQHF.

V and J are TRBV6-2 or TRBV6-3 and TRBJ2-3; 7 bases line up with TRBD1. CDR1 and CDR2 from the germline V gene are MNHEY and SVGEGT. The CDR3 length is 14 residues. Trimming removed 1 base from V and 6 bases from J; junction bases left unmatched: 4. CDR3 loop: CASSYYGTVDTQYF. CDR3 bases: TGTGCCAGCAGTTACTATGGGACAGTGGATACGCAGTATTTT.

The chain recombines TRBV18 with TRBJ2-1; weak D call: TRBD2 (7 bases). In germline, CDR1 is KGHSH, CDR2 LQKENI. V lost 5 bases to trimming and J lost 7 bases, with 18 bases between them. The CDR3 extends over 15 amino acids. CDR3 region: CASSGGGSVGNEQFF. Here the CDR3 DNA reads TGTGCCAGCTCAGGGGGCGGGAGCGTTGGGAATGAGCAGTTCTTC.

This rearrangement joins TRBV5-6 to TRBJ2-2; 7 bases are a match to TRBD2. CDR1 is SGHDT and CDR2 is YYEEEE in the germline V gene. The CDR3 has 16 amino acids. Trimming at V came to 1 base and at J to 5 bases, leaving 8 bases not matched to a gene. The CDR3 reads CASSLYRGDLTGELFF. CDR3 nucleotide sequence: TGTGCCAGCAGCTTGTATCGGGGGGACTTAACCGGGGAGCTGTTTTTT.

The chain uses TRBV18 and TRBJ1-2; 9 nucleotides align to TRBD1. V shed 5 bases, J shed 1 base, and the junction held 5 bases outside the gene matches. CDR1 and CDR2 from the germline V gene are KGHSH and LQKENI. The CDR3 is made up of 15 amino acids. CDR3 DNA: TGTGCCAGCTCAGCGGGGACAGGGATTAACTATGGCTACACCTTC. This sequence encodes CASSAGTGINYGYTF.

CDR3 region: CSASRPGGNEQFF. CDR3 sequence (DNA): TGCAGTGCTAGTAGGCCAGGCGGGAATGAGCAGTTCTTC. This chain joins TRBV20-1 and TRBJ2-1, with a tentative D call TRBD2 (5 bases). Trimming stripped 3 bases from V and 7 bases from J, with 13 bases between. CDR3 length: 13 residues. Germline CDR1 reads DFQATT; CDR2 reads SNEGSKA (reference sequence).

This chain uses TRBV30 with TRBJ1-6; D possibly corresponds to TRBD1 (6 bases). CDR3 length: 12 amino acids. Germline CDR1 reads GTSNPN; CDR2 reads SVGIG (reference sequence). Trimming took 4 bases from V and 11 from J, leaving 12 bases between them. The CDR3 DNA reads TGTGCCTGGATTGCCCCAGGGGCACCCCTCCACTTT. It specifies CAWIAPGAPLHF.

This chain uses TRBV27 with TRBJ2-3; the D gene is possibly TRBD2 (6 bases). Germline CDR1 MNHEY, CDR2 SMNVEV (reference sequence). With 4 bases removed from V and 0 bases from J, the gap between germline ends came to 14 bases. CDR3 size: 16 residues. CDR3 amino acids: CASSSAGGWSTDTQYF. CDR3 DNA sequence: TGTGCCAGCAGTTCCGCCGGGGGATGGAGCACAGATACGCAGTATTTT.

This rearrangement joins TRBV9 to TRBJ2-3; 9 bases are a match to TRBD2. This CDR3 comprises 17 residues. V shed 1 base, J shed 2 bases, and the junction held 8 bases outside the gene matches. The germline CDR1 and CDR2 sequences are SGDLS and YYNGEE. CDR3 sequence: CASSVSLAGEHTDTQYF. CDR3 nucleotides: TGTGCCAGCAGCGTAAGTTTAGCGGGGGAGCACACAGATACGCAGTATTTT. Using reference TRBV9 and TRBJ2-3 for the parts outside the CDR3, the full variable domain is DSGVTQTPKHLITATGQRVTLRCSPRSGDLSVYWYQQSLDQGLQFLIQYYNGEERAKGNILERFSAQQFPDLHSELNLSSLELGDSALYFCASSVSLAGEHTDTQYFGPGTRLTVL.

This clone was observed once. The chain couples TRBV11-3 to TRBJ2-2, with a possible D match to TRBD2 (5 bases). The CDR3 is 14 amino acids. V gave up 0 bases and J gave up 5 bases, with 7 bases separating them. Germline V CDR1 and CDR2: SGHNT, YENEEA. The DNA for the CDR3 is TGTGCCAGCAGCTTAGAAGGCGGGACCGGGGAGCTGTTTTTT. Amino acid sequence: CASSLEGGTGELFF.